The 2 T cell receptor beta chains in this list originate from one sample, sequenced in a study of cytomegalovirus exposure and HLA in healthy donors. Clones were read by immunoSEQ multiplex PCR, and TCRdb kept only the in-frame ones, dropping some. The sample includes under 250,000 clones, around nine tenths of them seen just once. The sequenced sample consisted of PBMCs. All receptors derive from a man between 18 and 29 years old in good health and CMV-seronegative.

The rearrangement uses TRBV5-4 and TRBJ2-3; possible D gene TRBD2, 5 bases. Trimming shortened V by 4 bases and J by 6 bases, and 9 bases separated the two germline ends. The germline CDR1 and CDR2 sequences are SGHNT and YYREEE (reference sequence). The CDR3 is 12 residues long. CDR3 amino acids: CASSPSGDTQYF. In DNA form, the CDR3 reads TGTGCCAGCAGCCCCTCGGGGGATACGCAGTATTTT.

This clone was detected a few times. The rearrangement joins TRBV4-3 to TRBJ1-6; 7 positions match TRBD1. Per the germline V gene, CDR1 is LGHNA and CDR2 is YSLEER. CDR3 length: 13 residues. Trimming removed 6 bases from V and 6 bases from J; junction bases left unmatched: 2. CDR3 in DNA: TGCGCCAGCAGTGGGGACAGTAATTCACCCCTCCACTTT. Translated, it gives CASSGDSNSPLHF.